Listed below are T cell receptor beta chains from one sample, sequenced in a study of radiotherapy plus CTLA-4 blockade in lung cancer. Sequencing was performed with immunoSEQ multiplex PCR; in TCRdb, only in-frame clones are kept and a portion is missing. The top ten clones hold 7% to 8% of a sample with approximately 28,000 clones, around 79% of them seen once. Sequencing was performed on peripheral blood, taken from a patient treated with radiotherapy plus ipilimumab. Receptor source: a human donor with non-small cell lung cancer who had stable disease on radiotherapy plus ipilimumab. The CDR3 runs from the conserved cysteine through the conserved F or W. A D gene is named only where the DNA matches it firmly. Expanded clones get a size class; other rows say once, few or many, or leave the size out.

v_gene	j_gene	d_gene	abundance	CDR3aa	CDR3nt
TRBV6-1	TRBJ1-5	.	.	CASSDDWHSNQPQHF	TGTGCCAGCAGTGACGATTGGCATAGCAATCAGCCCCAGCATTTT
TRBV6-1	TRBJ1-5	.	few	CASSSGEGNQPQHF	TGTGCCAGCAGTTCAGGGGAGGGGAATCAGCCCCAGCATTTT
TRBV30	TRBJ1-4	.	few	CAWGGGSNEKLFF	TGTGCCTGGGGCGGGGGCTCTAATGAAAAACTGTTTTTT
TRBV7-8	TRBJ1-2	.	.	CASSPRDRNYGYTF	TGTGCCAGCAGCCCGAGAGACAGAAACTATGGCTACACCTTC
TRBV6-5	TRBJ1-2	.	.	CASSMGSFGYTF	TGTGCCAGCAGTATGGGTTCTTTTGGCTACACCTTC
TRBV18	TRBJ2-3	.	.	CASSLTQTDTQYF	TGTGCCAGCTCCCTTACCCAGACAGATACGCAGTATTTT
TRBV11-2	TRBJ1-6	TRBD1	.	CASSRDRGRGIYNSPLHF	TGTGCCAGCAGCAGAGACAGGGGGCGCGGGATATATAATTCACCCCTCCACTTT
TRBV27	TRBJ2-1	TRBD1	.	CASSPGQGYKNEQFF	TGTGCCAGCTCACCGGGACAGGGGTACAAGAATGAGCAGTTCTTC
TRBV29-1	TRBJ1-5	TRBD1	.	CSVETGGSPNQPQHF	TGCAGCGTTGAAACAGGGGGCTCCCCTAATCAGCCCCAGCATTTT
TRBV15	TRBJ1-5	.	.	CATSRAGVGQPQHF	TGTGCCACCAGCAGAGCCGGGGTCGGTCAGCCCCAGCATTTT
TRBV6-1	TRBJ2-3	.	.	CASSDDGEQPTDTQYF	TGTGCCAGCAGTGACGACGGGGAACAGCCCACAGATACGCAGTATTTT
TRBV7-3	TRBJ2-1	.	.	CASSSRLANEQFF	TGTGCCAGCAGCTCTCGACTCGCAAATGAGCAGTTCTTC
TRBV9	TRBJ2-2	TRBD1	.	CASSWDRSTGELFF	TGTGCCAGCAGCTGGGACAGAAGCACCGGGGAGCTGTTTTTT
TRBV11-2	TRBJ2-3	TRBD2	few	CASSSRRGGGSTDTQYF	TGTGCCAGCAGCTCCCGTCGGGGCGGGGGTAGCACAGATACGCAGTATTTT
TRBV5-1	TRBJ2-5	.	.	CASSISKETQYF	TGCGCCAGCAGCATCTCCAAGGAGACCCAGTACTTC
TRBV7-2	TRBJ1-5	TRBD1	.	CASSGGQGGNQPQHF	TGTGCCAGCAGCGGAGGACAGGGTGGCAATCAGCCCCAGCATTTT
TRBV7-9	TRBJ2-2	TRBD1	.	CASSSQGAGELFF	TGTGCCAGCAGCTCCCAGGGGGCCGGGGAGCTGTTTTTT
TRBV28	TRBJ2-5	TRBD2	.	CASSLSGLAGGPLQETQYF	TGTGCCAGCAGTTTATCCGGACTAGCGGGGGGGCCTCTGCAAGAGACCCAGTACTTC
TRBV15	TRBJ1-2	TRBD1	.	CATSREVTGVGYTF	TGTGCCACCAGCAGAGAAGTCACAGGGGTGGGCTACACCTTC
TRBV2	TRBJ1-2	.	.	CASKGGAGDGYTF	TGTGCCAGCAAAGGCGGGGCCGGAGATGGCTACACCTTC
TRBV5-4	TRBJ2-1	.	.	CASSAGTARNEQFF	TGTGCCAGCAGCGCAGGGACTGCGCGGAATGAGCAGTTCTTC
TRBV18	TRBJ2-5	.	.	CASSPPRAGQLIQTQYF	TGTGCCAGCTCACCACCGAGGGCGGGTCAACTCATACAGACCCAGTACTTC
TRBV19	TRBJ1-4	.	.	CASAGRGTNEKLFF	TGTGCCAGCGCTGGCAGGGGAACTAATGAAAAACTGTTTTTT
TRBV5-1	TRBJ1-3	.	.	CASCRSGLESGNTIYF	TGCGCCAGCTGCCGATCCGGGCTCGAGTCTGGAAACACCATATATTTT
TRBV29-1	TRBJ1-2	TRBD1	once	CSGLQGADGYTF	TGCAGCGGCCTACAGGGGGCGGATGGCTACACCTTC
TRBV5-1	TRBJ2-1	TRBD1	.	CASSLPGQNNEQFF	TGCGCCAGCAGCTTGCCGGGACAGAACAATGAGCAGTTCTTC
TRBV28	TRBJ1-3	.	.	CASGGWGSSSGNTIYF	TGTGCCAGCGGCGGTTGGGGCAGTAGCTCTGGAAACACCATATATTTT
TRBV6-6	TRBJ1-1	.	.	CASSYSGVTTEAFF	TGTGCCAGCAGTTACTCGGGGGTCACCACTGAAGCTTTCTTT
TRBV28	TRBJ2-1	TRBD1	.	CASGRQGARNEQFF	TGTGCCAGCGGCCGACAGGGGGCGCGTAATGAGCAGTTCTTC
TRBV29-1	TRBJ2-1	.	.	CSVPGLRNNEQFF	TGCAGCGTTCCGGGCCTAAGGAACAATGAGCAGTTCTTC
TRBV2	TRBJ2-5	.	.	CASTSGTAQETQYF	TGTGCCAGCACATCCGGGACGGCACAAGAGACCCAGTACTTC
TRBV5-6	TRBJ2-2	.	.	CASSTIGQPNTGELFF	TGTGCCAGCAGCACTATCGGACAGCCGAACACCGGGGAGCTGTTTTTT
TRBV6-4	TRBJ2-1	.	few	CASSHGAGGNNEQFF	TGTGCCAGCAGCCACGGGGCAGGGGGGAACAATGAGCAGTTCTTC
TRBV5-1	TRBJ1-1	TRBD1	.	CASSFPTGGLNTEAFF	TGCGCCAGCAGCTTTCCGACAGGGGGCTTGAACACTGAAGCTTTCTTT
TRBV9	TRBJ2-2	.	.	CASSVSGGFTGELFF	TGTGCCAGCAGCGTATCTGGGGGCTTCACCGGGGAGCTGTTTTTT
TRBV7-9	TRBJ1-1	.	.	CASSLGSWNTEAFF	TGTGCCAGCAGCTTAGGGAGCTGGAACACTGAAGCTTTCTTT
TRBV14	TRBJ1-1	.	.	CASSQTVSNTEAFF	TGTGCCAGCAGCCAAACAGTCTCGAACACTGAAGCTTTCTTT
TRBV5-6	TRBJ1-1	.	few	CASSSLVREAEAFF	TGTGCCAGCAGCTCGCTTGTCCGAGAGGCTGAAGCTTTCTTT
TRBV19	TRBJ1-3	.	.	CASSTSSGAWGNTIYF	TGTGCCAGTAGTACATCTTCGGGGGCCTGGGGAAACACCATATATTTT
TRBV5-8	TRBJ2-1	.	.	CASRNPHGNEQFF	TGTGCCAGCAGAAACCCACATGGCAATGAGCAGTTCTTC
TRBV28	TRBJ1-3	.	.	CASSLSQGKTIGNTIYF	TGTGCCAGCAGTTTATCCCAGGGGAAGACAATTGGAAACACCATATATTTT
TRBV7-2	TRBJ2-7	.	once	CASSPQGREQYF	TGTGCCAGCAGCCCACAGGGTCGCGAGCAGTACTTC
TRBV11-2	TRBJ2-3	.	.	CASSLQSDTQYF	TGTGCCAGCAGCTTACAGTCAGATACGCAGTATTTT
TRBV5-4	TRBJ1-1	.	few	CASTPRGMNTEAFF	TGTGCCAGCACCCCCCGGGGGATGAACACTGAAGCTTTCTTT
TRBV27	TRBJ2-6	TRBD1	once	CASSWDSSGANVLTF	TGTGCCAGCAGTTGGGACAGCTCTGGGGCCAACGTCCTGACTTTC
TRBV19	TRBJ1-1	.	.	CASSPMEGVNTEAFF	TGTGCCAGTAGCCCAATGGAGGGGGTGAACACTGAAGCTTTCTTT
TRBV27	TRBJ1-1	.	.	CASSAYRSTEAFF	TGTGCCAGCAGTGCCTATCGTTCTACTGAAGCTTTCTTT
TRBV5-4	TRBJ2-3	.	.	CASSLLQTQYF	TGTGCCAGCAGCTTGCTCCAGACGCAGTATTTT
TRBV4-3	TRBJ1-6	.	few	CASSPGGMYNSPLHF	TGCGCCAGCAGCCCCGGGGGCATGTATAATTCACCCCTCCACTTT
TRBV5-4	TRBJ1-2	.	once	CASSLNRNGYTF	TGTGCCAGCAGCTTAAACCGGAATGGCTACACCTTC
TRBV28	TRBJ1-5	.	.	CASRGPGYRSNQPQHF	TGTGCCAGCAGGGGACCCGGATACCGGAGCAATCAGCCCCAGCATTTT
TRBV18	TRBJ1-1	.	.	CASSPQRDRNTEAFF	TGTGCCAGCTCACCACAAAGGGATAGGAACACTGAAGCTTTCTTT
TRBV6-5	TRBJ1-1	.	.	CASSYLWENTEAFF	TGTGCCAGCAGTTACCTGTGGGAGAACACTGAAGCTTTCTTT
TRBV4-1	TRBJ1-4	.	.	CASSQWDIFATNEKLFF	TGCGCCAGCAGCCAATGGGACATATTCGCAACTAATGAAAAACTGTTTTTT
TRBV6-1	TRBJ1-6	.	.	CASKPGAAIHPFHF	TGTGCCAGCAAACCTGGGGCAGCTATTCACCCCTTCCACTTT
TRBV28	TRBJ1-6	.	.	CASSPVGSSYNSPLHF	TGTGCCAGCAGTCCCGTCGGGAGCTCCTATAATTCACCCCTCCACTTT
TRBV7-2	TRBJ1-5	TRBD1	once	CASSLTGGLGNQPQHF	TGTGCCAGCAGCTTGACAGGGGGACTTGGCAATCAGCCCCAGCATTTT